Here is one T cell receptor beta chain with its context. This entry comes from a study of T cell changes during pregnancy in multiple sclerosis. Assay used: immunoSEQ multiplex PCR; TCRdb lists only in-frame clones, some missing. Of 39,000 or so clones listed, about nine tenths are singletons. The material was CD8+ T cells from peripheral blood mononuclear cells, obtained in the first trimester of pregnancy. This clonotype was obtained from a female donor with multiple sclerosis, enrolled in a pregnancy study.

CDR3: CASSGTGTGANVLTF. The DNA for the CDR3 is TGTGCCAGCAGCGGCACAGGGACTGGGGCCAACGTCCTGACTTTC. The chain combines TRBV11-2 with TRBJ2-6; TRBD1 might be the D (6 bases). The length of the CDR3 is 15 residues. The germline V and J ends were trimmed by 5 bases and 2 bases, with 10 bases remaining between them. Germline V gene sequence: CDR1 SGHAT, CDR2 FQNNGV. The entire variable domain, with the rest obtained from reference TRBV11-2 and TRBJ2-6, is as follows: EAGVAQSPRYKIIEKRQSVAFWCNPISGHATLYWYQQILGQGPKLLIQFQNNGVVDDSQLPKDRFSAERLKGVDSTLKIQPAKLEDSAVYLCASSGTGTGANVLTFGAGSRLTVL.